This note documents a single T cell receptor (beta chain) sequence. Its antigen remains unidentified. These data originate in a study of cytomegalovirus exposure and HLA in healthy donors. General study findings and limits: An analysis was carried out later, and it reportedly showed fewer N-insertions in an Asian-associated ancestry cluster than the approximately 700-donor mean. About 90% or about 30% of the time was how often most TCR beta V segments were productive, according to an earlier analysis. Presence/absence analyses took donor sequencing depth as roughly uniform. The authors listed about 170 TCR beta chains as cytomegalovirus-associated.

V was cut by 6 bases and J by 8 bases, with 17 bases left in between. The CDR3 has 14 residues. From germline, CDR1 is WSHSY and CDR2 SAAADI. The PCR had 60 Vbeta and 13 Jbeta primers. Data came from immunoSEQ multiplex PCR; TCRdb stores just in-frame clones and leaves some out. Its listing shows under 90,000 clones. This chain joins TRBV10-2 and TRBJ2-4; TRBD2 might be the D (6 bases). Sequencing input: PBMCs. This TCR was recovered from a female donor in good health and CMV-seropositive. The CDR3 region is CASSWGTPADIQYF. In DNA form, the CDR3 reads TGCGCCAGCAGCTGGGGGACTCCCGCGGACATTCAGTACTTC.